A single sample is the source of the 17 T cell receptor beta chains below, sequenced in a study of CD8+ T cells in alopecia areata. As the sequencing template, cDNA was produced by extracting RNA and reverse transcribing it. Sequenced by immunoSEQ multiplex PCR; TCRdb stores in-frame clones only, minus some. This sample yields more than 150,000 clones, of which about 60% are seen a single time; approximately 15% belongs to the top ten. Material: CD4+ T cells sorted from blood, obtained at week 0. The receptors were sampled from a human donor with alopecia areata.

This clone was counted once. The V call is TRBV30, the J call TRBJ1-1, with unresolved D. V was trimmed by 4 bases and J by 5 bases, leaving 14 bases between them. This CDR3 region has 13 residues. Germline assignment: CDR1 GTSNPN and CDR2 SVGIG (reference sequence). CDR3 loop: CAWNRRDVTEAFF. The CDR3 coding sequence is TGTGCCTGGAACCGAAGAGACGTGACTGAAGCTTTCTTT. The full variable domain, its missing parts supplied by reference TRBV30 and TRBJ1-1, is SQTIHQWPATLVQPVGSPLSLECTVEGTSNPNLYWYRQAAGRGLQLLFYSVGIGQISSEVPQNLSASRPQDRQFILSSKKLLLSDSGFYLCAWNRRDVTEAFFGQGTRLTVV.

This clone was counted a few times. The rearrangement links TRBV29-1 to TRBJ2-7, with D perhaps TRBD1 (6 bases). The V and J ends lost 4 bases and 5 bases respectively, with 12 bases between them. This CDR3 contains 12 residues. Germline-derived CDR1 and CDR2 are SQVTM and ANQGSEA. CDR3 protein: CSVGGTGNEQYF. For the CDR3, the DNA is TGCAGCGTTGGGGGTACAGGGAACGAGCAGTACTTC.

Only a few counts were recorded for this clone. The genes are TRBV5-1 and TRBJ2-7; 10 bases line up with TRBD1. V lost 4 bases, J lost 4 bases, and 8 bases stayed unmatched. The CDR3 covers 15 residues. The germline CDR1 and CDR2 sequences are SGHRS and YFSETQ. CDR3 DNA sequence: TGCGCCAGCAGCCCGGGACAGGGGTTTGTGTACGAGCAGTACTTC. As protein: CASSPGQGFVYEQYF.

The chain combines TRBV6-5 with TRBJ1-2; D is perhaps TRBD1 (6 bases). This CDR3 has 13 amino acids. The V gene's germline CDR1 is MNHEY and CDR2 SVGAGI. The V end lost 6 bases, the J end lost 2 bases, and 10 bases lay between the germline ends. In nucleotides, the CDR3 is TGTGCCAGCAGCCCCGACAGGAACTATGGCTACACCTTC. This sequence encodes CASSPDRNYGYTF.

The chain couples TRBV25-1 to TRBJ1-1; tentative D call: TRBD1 (5 bases). The CDR3 extends over 14 amino acids. V lost 2 bases to trimming and J lost 3 bases, with 10 bases between them. CDR1 and CDR2 from the germline V gene are MGHDK and SYGVNS. The CDR3 DNA follows: TGTGCCAGCAGTGAAATAGGGGCGTACACTGAAGCTTTCTTT. Protein sequence: CASSEIGAYTEAFF. Using reference TRBV25-1 and TRBJ1-1 for the parts outside the CDR3, the full variable domain is EADIYQTPRYLVIGTGKKITLECSQTMGHDKMYWYQQDPGMELHLIHYSYGVNSTEKGDLSSESTVSRIRTEHFPLTLESARPSHTSQYLCASSEIGAYTEAFFGQGTRLTVV.

This clone appeared a single time. The chain uses TRBV29-1 and TRBJ2-2; D perhaps matches TRBD1 (6 bases). The CDR3 loop spans 14 amino acids. V lost 4 bases, J lost 4 bases, and 13 bases lay in between. In germline, CDR1 is SQVTM, CDR2 ANQGSEA. The CDR3 spells CSVGAGAGTGELFF. The CDR3 DNA is TGCAGCGTTGGGGCAGGGGCGGGCACCGGGGAGCTGTTTTTT.

This clone was recorded once. The CDR3 nucleotides read TGTGCCAGCAGTTTTACCTCTGGGGCCAACGTCCTGACTTTC. Encoded protein: CASSFTSGANVLTF. The genes are TRBV27 and TRBJ2-6, with no clear D. The V and J ends lost 3 bases and 0 bases respectively, with 3 bases between them. The CDR3 is 14 amino acids. CDR1 and CDR2 (germline): MNHEY, SMNVEV (reference sequence).

This clone was observed a handful of times. This chain links TRBV14 with TRBJ2-3, with unresolved D. V lost 4 bases and J lost 7, with 9 bases in between. Germline loops: CDR1 SGHDN, CDR2 FVKESK. This CDR3 spans 12 amino acids. DNA for the CDR3: TGTGCCAGCAGCCCCTCCCCCCATACGCAGTATTTT. Its translation is CASSPSPHTQYF.

A few counts support this clone. This rearrangement joins TRBV29-1 to TRBJ2-5; D gene ambiguous. Between the trimmed V and J ends, which lost 1 base and 2 bases, there was a span of 11 bases. The germline V gene has CDR1 SQVTM and CDR2 ANQGSEA. The CDR3 spans 14 residues. The CDR3 DNA follows: TGCAGCGTTGAAGGGGGATTCAGGCAAGAGACCCAGTACTTC. Amino acid sequence: CSVEGGFRQETQYF.

The chain combines TRBV14 with TRBJ1-1, with 10 bases aligning to TRBD1. CDR1 and CDR2 from the germline V gene are SGHDN and FVKESK. V trimming: 4 bases; J trimming: 0 bases; junction bases outside the gene matches: 11. This CDR3 region has 18 residues. In nucleotides, the CDR3 is TGTGCCAGCAGCCCACTCGGATCCGGGACAGGGGTGAACACTGAAGCTTTCTTT. Encoded protein: CASSPLGSGTGVNTEAFF. The full variable domain, with the rest looked up from reference TRBV14 and TRBJ1-1, is EAGVTQFPSHSVIEKGQTVTLRCDPISGHDNLYWYRRVMGKEIKFLLHFVKESKQDESGMPNNRFLAERTGGTYSTLKVQPAELEDSGVYFCASSPLGSGTGVNTEAFFGQGTRLTVV.

The genes are TRBV15 and TRBJ2-7, with TRBD1 identical over 11 bases. CDR1 is LNHNV, CDR2 YYDKDF, per germline (reference sequence). This CDR3 is built from 16 residues. Trimming cost V 1 base and J 2 bases; bases outside gene matches: 4. This CDR3 is CATSRGGTGGAYEQYF. The CDR3 DNA reads TGTGCCACCAGCAGAGGTGGGACAGGGGGAGCCTACGAGCAGTACTTC.

The J gene is TRBJ2-5, the V gene TRBV15; TRBD2 matches at 7 bases. Germline values: CDR1 LNHNV, CDR2 YYDKDF (reference sequence). Germline trimming cut 0 bases from V and 2 bases from J; bases unmatched to any gene: 3. The CDR3 sequence is 15 residues long. DNA of the CDR3: TGTGCCACCAGCAGAGACCCTAGCGGACAAGAGACCCAGTACTTC. This translates into CATSRDPSGQETQYF.

Details on this clone: The junction departs from the called germline gene at one end, perhaps through a read error. The chain recombines TRBV19 with TRBJ2-1; the match to TRBD2 covers 7 bases. Germline V lookup: CDR1 LNHDA, CDR2 SQIVND (reference sequence). The CDR3 extends over 17 amino acids. CDR3 sequence reads: CASSIEGGMSSGFDILF. For the CDR3, the DNA is TGTGCCAGTAGTATAGAGGGGGGGATGAGCAGTGGCTTTGACATCCTCTTC. Combining the CDR3 with reference TRBV19 and TRBJ2-1 gives the whole variable domain DGGITQSPKYLFRKEGQNVTLSCEQNLNHDAMYWYRQDPGQGLRLIYYSQIVNDFQKGDIAEGYSVSREKKESFPLTVTSAQKNPTAFYLCASSIEGGMSSGFDILFGPGTRLTVL.

The genes are TRBV29-1 and TRBJ1-5; no clear D gene. Trimming pared 6 bases from V and 5 bases from J, leaving 14 bases between. The CDR3 covers 13 residues. In germline, CDR1 is SQVTM, CDR2 ANQGSEA. CDR3 coding DNA: TGCAGCGTGAGCGATGGGGTGCATCAGCCCCAGCATTTT. Translation gives CSVSDGVHQPQHF. Variable domain in full (rest from reference TRBV29-1 and TRBJ1-5): SAVISQKPSRDICQRGTSLTIQCQVDSQVTMMFWYRQQPGQSLTLIATANQGSEATYESGFVIDKFPISRPNLTFSTLTVSNMSPEDSSIYLCSVSDGVHQPQHFGDGTRLSIL.

The chain has TRBV6-1 and TRBJ1-2; TRBD1 is a possible D gene (6 bases). V lost 6 bases and J lost 4, with 12 bases in between. The CDR3 sequence is 13 residues long. Germline V lookup: CDR1 MNHNS, CDR2 SASEGT. Here the CDR3 reads CASRDQGRYGYTF. In DNA, the CDR3 is TGTGCCAGCAGGGACCAGGGGCGCTATGGCTACACCTTC.

V gene TRBV30 combines with J gene TRBJ1-5, with no clear D. Between the trimmed V and J ends, which lost 0 bases and 3 bases, there was a span of 12 bases. CDR1 and CDR2 (germline): GTSNPN, SVGIG (reference sequence). The CDR3 covers 15 residues. The CDR3 DNA is TGTGCCTGGAGTGTACGTCAGGTATCCAATCAGCCCCAGCATTTT. Protein product: CAWSVRQVSNQPQHF.

The chain joins TRBV18 to TRBJ2-1, with D possibly TRBD2 on 5 matching bases. Trimming stripped 3 bases from V and 5 bases from J, with 14 bases between. The CDR3 covers 15 residues. Germline CDR1 KGHSH, CDR2 LQKENI. CDR3 amino acids: CASSPALAGDNEQFF. As DNA, the CDR3 is TGTGCCAGCTCACCCGCCCTAGCAGGCGACAATGAGCAGTTCTTC.